Listed below are T cell receptor beta chains from one sample, sequenced in a study of OX40 agonist ivuxolimab in advanced cancers. Produced via immunoSEQ multiplex PCR; TCRdb's table is partial and in-frame only. The sample lists around 67,000 clones; approximately 80% were seen once. This sample comprised CD4+ or CD8+ T cells sorted from blood, obtained in a trial of the OX40 agonist ivuxolimab. These receptors came from an adult with an advanced solid tumor such as melanoma, head and neck, liver or kidney cancer. CDR3s leave out the opening cysteine and the closing phenylalanine or tryptophan. D genes are given only for firm matches.

D gene	V gene	J gene	CDR3 protein
TRBD1	TRBV30	TRBJ2-2	AWRGDSNTGELF
NA	TRBV19	TRBJ2-5	ASSIARREETQY
NA	TRBV5-1	TRBJ1-2	ASKVEGNYGYT
TRBD2	TRBV6-1	TRBJ2-1	ASSASGLAGASSYNEQF
TRBD1	TRBV9	TRBJ1-5	ASSEGTGHNQPQH
NA	TRBV11-2	TRBJ1-5	ASSWSTGYQPQH
NA	TRBV2	TRBJ2-3	ASSELGTSLRNTDTQY
TRBD1	TRBV6-5	TRBJ1-4	ASSYSGQEGEKLF
TRBD2	TRBV28	TRBJ2-3	ASSIGLAGITSTDTQY
NA	TRBV7-9	TRBJ1-1	ASSSRTAMNTEAF
NA	TRBV19	TRBJ2-7	ASSNQGGLSGEQY
NA	TRBV9	TRBJ1-4	ASSVGSLSNEKLF
NA	TRBV5-1	TRBJ1-3	ASSLAHREGNTIY
NA	TRBV5-5	TRBJ2-2	ASSLVAQGSTGELF
NA	TRBV5-4	TRBJ2-1	ACMRGLDNEQF
NA	TRBV4-2	TRBJ1-6	ASSQTIGQPNSPLH
NA	TRBV2	TRBJ2-7	ASKTTGSYEQY
NA	TRBV29-1	TRBJ1-1	SVDSGVATEAF
NA	TRBV7-9	TRBJ1-2	ASSLEGGYT
TRBD1	TRBV4-1	TRBJ1-2	ASSRGQGEGYGYT
TRBD1	TRBV5-1	TRBJ1-5	ASSLVGGEGQPQH
TRBD1	TRBV11-2	TRBJ1-6	ASSLWTGADSPLH
NA	TRBV14	TRBJ1-6	ASSQEANNSPLH
NA	TRBV2	TRBJ2-5	ASSNGRETQY
NA	TRBV5-6	TRBJ1-3	ASSLGHSGNTIY
NA	TRBV30	TRBJ2-7	AYIKGLLPYEQY
NA	TRBV2	TRBJ1-2	ASSEKGGYGYT
NA	TRBV5-4	TRBJ2-4	ASSQVDFRGLPLDIQY
NA	TRBV18	TRBJ1-4	ASSPQEGLAKLF
NA	TRBV18	TRBJ2-5	ASSSYQETQY
TRBD2	TRBV9	TRBJ2-3	ASSVVAGGPGDTQY
NA	TRBV2	TRBJ1-1	ASIRTSLATEAF
NA	TRBV19	TRBJ1-1	ASRQGLAAF
NA	TRBV14	TRBJ1-2	ASSQERGPNYGYT
NA	TRBV5-4	TRBJ2-7	ASSSVQGSYEQY
TRBD1	TRBV7-8	TRBJ2-2	ASSLAWTGYTGELF
TRBD1	TRBV19	TRBJ1-3	ASSKRQGVVAGNTIY
NA	TRBV5-1	TRBJ1-1	ASSLDGFTEAF
NA	TRBV6-5	TRBJ1-3	ASSYGRIYSGNTIY
NA	TRBV19	TRBJ2-5	AVGSGANFGGETQY
NA	TRBV18	TRBJ1-1	ASSPDDETEAF